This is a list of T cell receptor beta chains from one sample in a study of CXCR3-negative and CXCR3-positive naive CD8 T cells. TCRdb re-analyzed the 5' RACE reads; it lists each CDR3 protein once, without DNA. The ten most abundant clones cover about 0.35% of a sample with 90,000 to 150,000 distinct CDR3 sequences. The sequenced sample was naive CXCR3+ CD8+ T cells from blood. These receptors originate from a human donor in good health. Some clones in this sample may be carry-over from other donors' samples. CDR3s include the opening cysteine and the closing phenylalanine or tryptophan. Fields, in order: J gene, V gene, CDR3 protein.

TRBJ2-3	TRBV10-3	CAIREGSIRTDTQYF
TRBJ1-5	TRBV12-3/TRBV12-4	CASSLAWGGIEPQHF
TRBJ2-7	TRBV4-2	CASSQDRLAGVSYEQYF
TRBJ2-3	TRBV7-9	CASSLPRTSGTDTQYF
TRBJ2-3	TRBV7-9	CASSLSGPSTDTQYF
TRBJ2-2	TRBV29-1	CSAQSDTGELFF
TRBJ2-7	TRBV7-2	CASSSIQGFAYEQYF
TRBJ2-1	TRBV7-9	CASSLVGAAHNEQFF
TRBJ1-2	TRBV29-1	CSVVPWDSGYGYTF
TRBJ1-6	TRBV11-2	CASSFLGNASPLHF
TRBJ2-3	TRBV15	CATSRDWGVSGTDTQYF
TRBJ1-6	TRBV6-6	CASSYSRVSSYNSPLHF
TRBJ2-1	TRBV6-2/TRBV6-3	CASSYSARGIYNEQFF
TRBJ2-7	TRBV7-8	CASSLEASAHYEQYF
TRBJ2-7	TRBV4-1	CASSQSRGSYEQYF
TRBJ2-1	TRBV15	CATQDSYNEQFF
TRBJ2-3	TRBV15	CATSGEDYVTDTQYF
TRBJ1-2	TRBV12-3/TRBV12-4	CASSFTDRTLLPSYGYTF
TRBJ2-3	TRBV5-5	CASSGAASTDTQYF
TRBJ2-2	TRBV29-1	CSVGPAGTGELFF
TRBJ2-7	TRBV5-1	CASSSETGVRGEQYF
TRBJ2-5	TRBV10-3	CAISEVGEETQYF
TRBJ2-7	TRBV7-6	CASSTDNGEQHF
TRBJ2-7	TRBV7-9	CASSHWTAQHEQYF
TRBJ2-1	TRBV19	CASSIQGLAGLASYNEQFF
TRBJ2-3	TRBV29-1	CSVVDVPDTQYF
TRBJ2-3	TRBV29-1	CSVEPGGRTGTQYF
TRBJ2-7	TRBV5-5	CASSFDGTLNEQYF
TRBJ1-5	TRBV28	CASSPYRGWNSLDNQPQHF
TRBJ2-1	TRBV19	CASSIISQAEQFF
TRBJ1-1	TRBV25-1	CASSFPGTGGRTEAFF
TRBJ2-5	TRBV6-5	CASSYSGLASETHYF
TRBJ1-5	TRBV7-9	CASRHGSQPQHF
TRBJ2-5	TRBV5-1	CASSSVAGGETQYF
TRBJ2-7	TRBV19	CASSTQGQWANYEQYF
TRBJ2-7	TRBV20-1	CSASPSGTPSF
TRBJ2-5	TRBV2	CASSEGRLGGLVQIQETQYF
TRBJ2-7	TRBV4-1	CASSQVGTGSGYEQYF
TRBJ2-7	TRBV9	CASSGSRGTYEQYF
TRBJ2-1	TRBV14	CASSHSRWGNEQFF
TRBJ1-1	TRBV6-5	CASSYLLVMGTEAFF
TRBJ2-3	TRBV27	CASSPHWTSGRADTQYF
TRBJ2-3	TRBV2	CASRTSSKLAGTDTQYF
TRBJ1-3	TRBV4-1	CASSPDSASGNTIYF
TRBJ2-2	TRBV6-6	CASSSIYGQGAEDTGELFF
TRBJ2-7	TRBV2	CASSEDGEGTGTYEQYF
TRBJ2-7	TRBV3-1	CASSQEWSYEQYF
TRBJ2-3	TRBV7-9	CASSFRGRSTDTQYF
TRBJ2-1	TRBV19	CAGGDGYNEQFF
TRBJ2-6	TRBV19	CASSIGSSGANVLTF
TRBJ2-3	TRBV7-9	CASSLTSGPTDTQYF